A selection of T cell receptor beta chains follows, all from one sample in a study of vaccination and CD4 T cells after COVID-19. Their target antigens are unknown. TCRdb used MiXCR to reprocess the PCR reads, holding one entry per CDR3 protein. The sample contains over 20,000 distinct CDR3 sequences, about 50% of which appear only once. Sequencing was done on a sample of CD4+ T cells from blood, cultured in vitro. Source of these receptors: a human donor who had recovered from COVID-19. Each CDR3 is given with its conserved first and last residue. Each record gives: J gene, D gene, clone size, V gene, CDR3 DNA, CDR3 protein. A D gene is named only where the DNA matches it firmly. The listing skips clone size in some rows; elsewhere it reads once, few, many or a size class.

j_gene: TRBJ2-3; d_gene: NA; abundance: NA; v_gene: TRBV7-9; CDR3nt: TGTGCCAGCAGCTTACCCGCAGGGGTGAGAGGTACGCAGTATTTT; CDR3aa: CASSLPAGVRGTQYF
j_gene: TRBJ1-3; d_gene: NA; abundance: NA; v_gene: TRBV7-2; CDR3nt: TGTGCCAGCAGCTTAGATGTGGGCCGCTCTGGAAACACCATATATTTT; CDR3aa: CASSLDVGRSGNTIYF
j_gene: TRBJ1-1; d_gene: TRBD1; abundance: NA; v_gene: TRBV12-3/TRBV12-4; CDR3nt: TGTGCCAGCACCCCCTGGACAGGATGGGGGAACACTGAAGCTTTCTTT; CDR3aa: CASTPWTGWGNTEAFF
j_gene: TRBJ2-4; d_gene: TRBD1; abundance: few; v_gene: TRBV7-3; CDR3nt: TGTGCCAGCAGCCAAGGACAGGGGAACATTCAGTACTTC; CDR3aa: CASSQGQGNIQYF
j_gene: TRBJ1-4; d_gene: NA; abundance: once; v_gene: TRBV4-1; CDR3nt: TGCGCCAGCAGTAGTAGCAGGGTGGCTAATGAAAAACTGTTTTTT; CDR3aa: CASSSSRVANEKLFF
j_gene: TRBJ2-4; d_gene: NA; abundance: NA; v_gene: TRBV10-2; CDR3nt: TGCGCCAGCAGTGAGCCCGGCGTGGGGAGGGCCAAAAACATTCAGTACTTC; CDR3aa: CASSEPGVGRAKNIQYF
j_gene: TRBJ1-1; d_gene: NA; abundance: NA; v_gene: TRBV2; CDR3nt: TGTGCCAGCAGTGAAGCGCCTCGAGGGAACACTGAAGCTTTCTTT; CDR3aa: CASSEAPRGNTEAFF
j_gene: TRBJ1-2; d_gene: NA; abundance: NA; v_gene: TRBV28; CDR3nt: TGTAACTTGAATGGCTACACCTTC; CDR3aa: CNLNGYTF
j_gene: TRBJ1-6; d_gene: NA; abundance: few; v_gene: TRBV6-5; CDR3nt: TGTGCCAGCAGTTACGGGAGATCATATAATTCACCCCTCCACTTT; CDR3aa: CASSYGRSYNSPLHF
j_gene: TRBJ1-1; d_gene: TRBD1; abundance: NA; v_gene: TRBV27; CDR3nt: TGTGCCAGCAGCCGACAGGGGCCATCGAACACTGAAGCTTTCTTT; CDR3aa: CASSRQGPSNTEAFF
j_gene: TRBJ2-1; d_gene: TRBD2; abundance: once; v_gene: TRBV6-2/TRBV6-3; CDR3nt: TGTGCCAGCAGTTCCCGGGGAGCGGGACTGTCCTACAATGAGCAGTTCTTC; CDR3aa: CASSSRGAGLSYNEQFF
j_gene: TRBJ1-6; d_gene: NA; abundance: once; v_gene: TRBV3-1; CDR3nt: TGTGCCAGCAGCCAAGTTGGGGGTAATTCACCCCTCCACTTT; CDR3aa: CASSQVGGNSPLHF
j_gene: TRBJ1-5; d_gene: NA; abundance: NA; v_gene: TRBV6-1; CDR3nt: TGTGCCAGCAGTGAGGGGGGGACGGGCAGCCAGCCCCAGCATTTT; CDR3aa: CASSEGGTGSQPQHF
j_gene: TRBJ2-3; d_gene: NA; abundance: NA; v_gene: TRBV5-1; CDR3nt: TGCGCCAGCAGCGTTAGCAGGAGCACAGATACGCAGTATTTT; CDR3aa: CASSVSRSTDTQYF
j_gene: TRBJ2-7; d_gene: NA; abundance: few; v_gene: TRBV2; CDR3nt: TGTGCCAGCAGGGGTATCGGAGGGTCCTACGAGCAGTACTTC; CDR3aa: CASRGIGGSYEQYF
j_gene: TRBJ2-7; d_gene: TRBD2; abundance: NA; v_gene: TRBV18; CDR3nt: TGTGCCAGCCGACTAGCGGGAGTTGTAAAGTGGTACGAGCAGTACTTC; CDR3aa: CASRLAGVVKWYEQYF
j_gene: TRBJ1-1; d_gene: NA; abundance: NA; v_gene: TRBV20-1; CDR3nt: TGCAGTGCTCGGAACACTGAAGCTTTCTTT; CDR3aa: CSARNTEAFF
j_gene: TRBJ2-2; d_gene: TRBD1; abundance: few; v_gene: TRBV27; CDR3nt: TGTGCCAGCAGTTCGACAGGGACCCCCGGGGAGCTGTTTTTT; CDR3aa: CASSSTGTPGELFF
j_gene: TRBJ1-6; d_gene: NA; abundance: few; v_gene: TRBV7-9; CDR3nt: TGTGCCAGCAGACCCTCATTGTCGATCGGGGATTCACCCCTCCACTTT; CDR3aa: CASRPSLSIGDSPLHF
j_gene: TRBJ1-5; d_gene: TRBD1; abundance: NA; v_gene: TRBV28; CDR3nt: TGTGCCAGCAGCCAGAGACAGGGGGTAATTTATCAGCCCCAGCATTTT; CDR3aa: CASSQRQGVIYQPQHF
j_gene: TRBJ1-1; d_gene: TRBD1; abundance: NA; v_gene: TRBV30; CDR3nt: TGTGCCTGGAGCCCCCCCGCGGGACAGGGGGGTTCCGGAGCTTTCTTT; CDR3aa: CAWSPPAGQGGSGAFF
j_gene: TRBJ2-7; d_gene: TRBD2; abundance: few; v_gene: TRBV11-3; CDR3nt: TGTGCCAGCAGCCTCATAGCGGGAGGAGGGTACGAGCAGTACTTC; CDR3aa: CASSLIAGGGYEQYF
j_gene: TRBJ1-1; d_gene: NA; abundance: NA; v_gene: TRBV7-2; CDR3nt: TGTGCCAGCAGCCCCTACACTGAAGCTTTCTTT; CDR3aa: CASSPYTEAFF
j_gene: TRBJ1-1; d_gene: TRBD1; abundance: few; v_gene: TRBV20-1; CDR3nt: TGCAGTGCTACTGGACAGGGCCCTAACACTGAAGCTTTCTTT; CDR3aa: CSATGQGPNTEAFF
j_gene: TRBJ2-1; d_gene: TRBD2; abundance: NA; v_gene: TRBV7-2; CDR3nt: TGTGCCAGCAGCTTAGAGCGGGACCACAATGAGCAGTTCTTC; CDR3aa: CASSLERDHNEQFF
j_gene: TRBJ2-1; d_gene: TRBD2; abundance: NA; v_gene: TRBV10-3; CDR3nt: TGTGCCATCAGAGTAGCGGGAGAAAATGAGCAGTTCTTC; CDR3aa: CAIRVAGENEQFF
j_gene: TRBJ2-1; d_gene: NA; abundance: few; v_gene: TRBV7-2; CDR3nt: TGTGCCAGCAGCGTGTTAGTGGGCTCCTACAATGAGCAGTTCTTC; CDR3aa: CASSVLVGSYNEQFF
j_gene: TRBJ2-4; d_gene: NA; abundance: NA; v_gene: TRBV5-8; CDR3nt: TGTGCCAGCAGCTTGGTCGCAGGGTACACCATTCAGTACTTC; CDR3aa: CASSLVAGYTIQYF
j_gene: TRBJ2-5; d_gene: NA; abundance: few; v_gene: TRBV6-2/TRBV6-3; CDR3nt: TGTGCCAGCACCCCGGGAGTTCGGGGAGAGACCCAGTACTTC; CDR3aa: CASTPGVRGETQYF
j_gene: TRBJ2-7; d_gene: NA; abundance: NA; v_gene: TRBV10-3; CDR3nt: TGTGCCATCAGTGAGTACTCCTACGAGCAGTACTTC; CDR3aa: CAISEYSYEQYF
j_gene: TRBJ2-3; d_gene: TRBD1; abundance: NA; v_gene: TRBV6-5; CDR3nt: TGTGCCAGCAGTTACGAGAGGGGGACAGGGGCAGATACGCAGTATTTT; CDR3aa: CASSYERGTGADTQYF
j_gene: TRBJ1-2; d_gene: NA; abundance: few; v_gene: TRBV11-2; CDR3nt: TGTGCCAGCAGCTTACTATCTAACTATGGCTACACCTTC; CDR3aa: CASSLLSNYGYTF
j_gene: TRBJ2-3; d_gene: NA; abundance: NA; v_gene: TRBV7-2; CDR3nt: TGTGCCAGCAGCCCTAGACAGAGCACAGATACGCAGTATTTT; CDR3aa: CASSPRQSTDTQYF
j_gene: TRBJ2-2; d_gene: NA; abundance: few; v_gene: TRBV2; CDR3nt: TGTGCCAGCAGGGCAGGTTACACCGGGGAGCTGTTTTTT; CDR3aa: CASRAGYTGELFF
j_gene: TRBJ2-4; d_gene: NA; abundance: NA; v_gene: TRBV24-1; CDR3nt: TGTGCCCCCTGGGGACATAAGATAGCCAAAAACATTCAGTACTTC; CDR3aa: CAPWGHKIAKNIQYF
j_gene: TRBJ2-7; d_gene: NA; abundance: NA; v_gene: TRBV15; CDR3nt: TGTGCCACCAGCAGAGATAGGGCGGACAGCCGCTACGAGCAGTACTTC; CDR3aa: CATSRDRADSRYEQYF
j_gene: TRBJ2-6; d_gene: NA; abundance: NA; v_gene: TRBV7-3; CDR3nt: TGTGCCAGCAGCGTCGACAGCTCTGGGGCCAACGTCCTGACTTTC; CDR3aa: CASSVDSSGANVLTF
j_gene: TRBJ1-5; d_gene: NA; abundance: few; v_gene: TRBV20-1; CDR3nt: TGCAGTGCTACTAAACCCCACAATCAGCCCCAGCATTTT; CDR3aa: CSATKPHNQPQHF
j_gene: TRBJ2-5; d_gene: TRBD2; abundance: NA; v_gene: TRBV20-1; CDR3nt: TGCAGTGCTCATGGGGGCAACACAGCGGGAGCGGGGGAGACCCAGTACTTC; CDR3aa: CSAHGGNTAGAGETQYF
j_gene: TRBJ2-3; d_gene: NA; abundance: few; v_gene: TRBV24-1; CDR3nt: TGTGCCACCAGTTCAGGGGGGAGCACAGATACGCAGTATTTT; CDR3aa: CATSSGGSTDTQYF
j_gene: TRBJ1-2; d_gene: NA; abundance: NA; v_gene: TRBV6-5; CDR3nt: TGTGCCAGCAGTTACCCGCCGGGGGAGCTGGATGGCTACACCTTC; CDR3aa: CASSYPPGELDGYTF
j_gene: TRBJ1-5; d_gene: TRBD1; abundance: NA; v_gene: TRBV20-1; CDR3nt: TGCAGCCCCCGCGGCATGGGACAGGAGTATCAGCCCCAGCATTTT; CDR3aa: CSPRGMGQEYQPQHF
j_gene: TRBJ2-7; d_gene: TRBD2; abundance: NA; v_gene: TRBV30; CDR3nt: TGTGCCTGGAGTTTATCCCGACTAGCGGAGTACTTC; CDR3aa: CAWSLSRLAEYF
j_gene: TRBJ2-7; d_gene: NA; abundance: few; v_gene: TRBV19; CDR3nt: TGTGCCAGTAGTATCCACAGGAACTACGAGCAGTACTTC; CDR3aa: CASSIHRNYEQYF
j_gene: TRBJ2-7; d_gene: TRBD2; abundance: few; v_gene: TRBV20-1; CDR3nt: TGCAGTGCTAGTTCTAGCGGAAGCTCCTACGAGCAGTACTTC; CDR3aa: CSASSSGSSYEQYF
j_gene: TRBJ1-1; d_gene: NA; abundance: NA; v_gene: TRBV7-8; CDR3nt: TGTGCCAGCAGCTTACCATCCCGTCTGCGGAACACTGAAGCTTTCTTT; CDR3aa: CASSLPSRLRNTEAFF
j_gene: TRBJ1-2; d_gene: TRBD1; abundance: NA; v_gene: TRBV5-5; CDR3nt: TGTGCCAGCAGCTATCAGGGGGATGGCTACACCTTC; CDR3aa: CASSYQGDGYTF
j_gene: TRBJ2-2; d_gene: NA; abundance: few; v_gene: TRBV19; CDR3nt: TGTGCCAGTAGTCCCCATGGGGCCGGGGAGCTGTTTTTT; CDR3aa: CASSPHGAGELFF
j_gene: TRBJ2-7; d_gene: NA; abundance: NA; v_gene: TRBV11-2; CDR3nt: TGTGCCAGCAGCTTAGCGGTTTGGGTAGAGCAGTACTTC; CDR3aa: CASSLAVWVEQYF
j_gene: TRBJ1-3; d_gene: TRBD1; abundance: NA; v_gene: TRBV28; CDR3nt: TGTGCCAGCAGTTTAGGGGGACAGGGAGGGACTGGAAACACCATATATTTT; CDR3aa: CASSLGGQGGTGNTIYF